This TCR beta chain was profiled in a study of naive and memory T cell subsets. TCR cDNA received a 3' ligated oligonucleotide that carried a UMI. Cells were not sorted; total RNA input targeted about 1 to 1,100 ng. Four PCR rounds used nested alpha and beta constant region primers plus the SP2 primer. TCRdb re-called the 5' RACE reads through MiXCR, storing one row per CDR3 protein. The repertoire includes tens of thousands of distinct CDR3 sequences, less than 10% of them detected once, and more than 7.5% sits in the top ten. The sample holds a few counts of this clonotype. Trimming shortened V by 4 bases and J by 4 bases, and 12 bases separated the two germline ends. Germline assignment: CDR1 SGDLS and CDR2 YYNGEE. The CDR3 has 14 residues.

The TCR originated in a female donor in good health. The chain joins TRBV9 to TRBJ1-3; possibly TRBD1 for D (5 bases). The CDR3 is CASSPGIGGNTIYF. CDR3 sequence (DNA): TGTGCCAGCAGCCCAGGGATAGGAGGAAACACCATATATTTT.